The clone carrying this TCR beta chain was observed once. Profiled with immunoSEQ multiplex PCR; TCRdb holds only in-frame clones, not every one. In the table there are 60,000 to 75,000 clones, around 84% of which are singletons. The data originate from a study of blood T cell repertoires in COVID-19. Germline V gives CDR1 SGHDT, CDR2 YYEEEE. J lost 3 bases, V lost 1 base, and 5 bases had no gene match. The CDR3 is 15 residues long. The sample taken for sequencing was peripheral blood. The genes are TRBV5-6 and TRBJ2-7, with 9 bases matching TRBD1. This TCR was recovered from a woman of 80 years or more with acute or convalescent COVID-19. The CDR3: CASSLWDRVIYEQYF. For the CDR3, the DNA is TGTGCCAGCAGCTTGTGGGACAGGGTTATCTACGAGCAGTACTTC. Full variable domain (remainder filled in from reference TRBV5-6 and TRBJ2-7): DAGVTQSPTHLIKTRGQQVTLRCSPKSGHDTVSWYQQALGQGPQFIFQYYEEEERQRGNFPDRFSGHQFPNYSSELNVNALLLGDSALYLCASSLWDRVIYEQYFGPGTRLTVT.